Shown below are 5 T cell receptor beta chains from a single sample sequenced in a study of TIL therapy for anti-PD-1-resistant metastatic lung cancer. Sequencing used immunoSEQ v3. TCRdb's copy holds only in-frame clones and misses some; the assay was immunoSEQ multiplex PCR. The sample has more than 20,000 clones; less than 65% are singletons. Time point given: pre-treatment sample, taken before nivolumab and TIL therapy. Tumor tissue came from excised metastases, mostly pleural nodules or supraclavicular lymph nodes. The sequencing used tumor tissue, collected at baseline. These receptors were obtained from a woman aged 25-85 years with non-small cell lung cancer.

V gene TRBV15 combines with J gene TRBJ1-1; D gene uncertain. From germline, CDR1 is LNHNV and CDR2 YYDKDF (reference sequence). This CDR3 region has 13 residues. The V end was cut by 6 bases, the J end by 1 base, with 9 bases between. The CDR3 here is CATRYRQNTEAFF. CDR3 nucleotide sequence: TGTGCCACCAGATACAGACAGAACACTGAAGCTTTCTTT.

The chain uses TRBV6-1 and TRBJ1-5, with D possibly TRBD1 on 5 matching bases. Germline CDR1 MNHNS, CDR2 SASEGT. This CDR3 contains 14 residues. V was trimmed by 2 bases and J by 5 bases, leaving 10 bases between them. For the CDR3, the DNA is TGTGCCAGCAGTGAACAGGGTATGGATCAGCCCCAGCATTTT. Translation gives CASSEQGMDQPQHF.

The chain couples TRBV10-3 to TRBJ2-2, with 7 bases lining up with TRBD1. The CDR3 consists of 13 residues. J lost 6 bases, V lost 3 bases, and 1 base had no gene match. The V gene's germline CDR1 is ENHRY and CDR2 SYGVKD. The CDR3 protein is CAISERGPGELFF. As DNA, the CDR3 is TGTGCCATCAGTGAAAGGGGGCCCGGGGAGCTGTTTTTT.

The chain combines TRBV28 with TRBJ1-1; the match to TRBD1 covers 7 bases. V gave up 3 bases and J gave up 5 bases; unmatched junction bases: 12. Germline V gives CDR1 MDHEN, CDR2 SYDVKM. The CDR3 is 16 residues long. In DNA, the CDR3 is TGTGCCAGCAGTTTGACTCCGGGACAGTTGGGTACTGAAGCTTTCTTT. As protein: CASSLTPGQLGTEAFF.

CDR3 sequence (DNA): TGTGCCAGCAGTGAAGCCCTCAGCCATTCGGGGCTTGAGCAGTTCTTC. It yields the protein CASSEALSHSGLEQFF. This chain connects TRBV6-1 to TRBJ2-1; D is tentatively TRBD1 or TRBD2 (5 bases each). V was pared by 0 bases and J by 9 bases, with 18 bases between. The CDR3 totals 16 residues. Germline V gene data show CDR1 as MNHNS and CDR2 as SASEGT.